One sample yielded the 27 T cell receptor beta chains listed below, sequenced in a study of blood T cell repertoires in COVID-19 (dated by TCRdb to between 2020 and 2021). The library relied on the immunoSEQ multiplex PCR assay. TCRdb's version of the immuneACCESS table is confined to in-frame rearrangements and falls short of the full clone set. An unresolved V gene accounts for under half of the shortfall where checked; the remainder is of unknown origin. For this sample there are some 180,000 clones; about 70% appear just once. In total, the top ten clones hold about 9% of the sample. Sequenced input: peripheral blood. These receptors came from a woman aged 50 to 65 with active or convalescent COVID-19.

This clone was detected a few times. The chain employs TRBV7-2 and TRBJ2-3; possibly TRBD2 for D (6 bases). Germline assignment: CDR1 SGHTA and CDR2 FQGNSA. Trimming left V 3 bases short and J 5 bases short, with 15 bases between. The CDR3 is 15 amino acids. The CDR3 nucleotides read TGTGCCAGCAGCTTCGGGGGAACGCATGGAGATACGCAGTATTTT. It specifies CASSFGGTHGDTQYF.

The rearrangement joins TRBV19 to TRBJ1-1, with a weak D call TRBD1 (6 bases). CDR3 length: 16 residues. CDR1 is LNHDA and CDR2 is SQIVND in the germline V gene (reference sequence). Deletions cut 8 bases from V and 1 base from J, with 20 bases between. Here the CDR3 DNA reads TGTGCCAGTCGCCTGGGACAAAACAAGGGGAACACTGAAGCTTTCTTT. Translating it yields CASRLGQNKGNTEAFF.

This clone was counted between two and nine times. The rearrangement links TRBV3-1 (or the pseudogene TRBV3-2) to TRBJ2-7, with 9 bases matching TRBD2. V dropped 0 bases and J dropped 2; count of bases not matched to a gene: 2. Germline CDR1 is LGHDT and CDR2 is YNNKEL (reference sequence). This CDR3 comprises 15 residues. For the CDR3, the DNA is TGTGCCAGCAGCCAAGAAGGCGGGAGGGCCTACGAGCAGTACTTC. Encoded protein: CASSQEGGRAYEQYF.

The genes are TRBV12-5 and TRBJ2-3; 15 positions agree with TRBD2. The V gene end was trimmed by 4 bases and the J gene end by 6 bases; junction bases not matched to a gene: 5. Germline V lookup: CDR1 LGHNT, CDR2 FRNRAP. This CDR3 comprises 16 residues. CDR3 region: CASGWGLAGGGDTQYF. The CDR3 region has the DNA TGTGCTAGTGGTTGGGGACTAGCGGGAGGAGGGGATACGCAGTATTTT.

This sequence joins TRBV29-1 and TRBJ1-1, with D possibly TRBD1 on 5 matching bases. CDR1 is SQVTM and CDR2 is ANQGSEA in the germline V gene. This CDR3 is 10 amino acids long. Trimming took 7 bases from V and 7 from J, leaving 10 bases between them. The CDR3 DNA follows: TGCAGCGCAACCGACAGTGAAGCTTTCTTT. Encoded protein: CSATDSEAFF.

The V gene is TRBV9, the J gene TRBJ2-5; D may be TRBD1 (6 bases). The CDR3 runs 13 residues. Trimming stripped 6 bases from V and 4 bases from J, with 13 bases between. Germline V gene lookup returns CDR1 SGDLS and CDR2 YYNGEE. CDR3 nucleotide sequence: TGTGCCAGCAACCAGGGGTCAATAGAGACCCAGTACTTC. It translates to CASNQGSIETQYF.

The rearrangement joins TRBV11-2 to TRBJ1-1, with TRBD1 matching 8 bases. Germline assignment: CDR1 SGHAT and CDR2 FQNNGV. The CDR3 has 13 residues. Trimming took 5 bases from V and 3 from J; bases not matched to a gene: 2. The CDR3 DNA is TGTGCCAGCAGCACGGACAGGGACACTGAAGCTTTCTTT. Its protein is CASSTDRDTEAFF.

This sequence joins TRBV7-7 and TRBJ1-2, with 7 bases that match TRBD1. CDR3 size: 15 residues. V was pared by 2 bases and J by 6 bases, with 9 bases of the junction left unmatched. Looked up from germline, CDR1 is SSHAT and CDR2 is FNYEAQ (reference sequence). CDR3 sequence reads: CASSLCRQGKDGYTF. Here the CDR3 DNA reads TGTGCCAGCAGCTTATGCCGACAGGGAAAAGATGGCTACACCTTC.

The rearrangement links TRBV19 to TRBJ1-4; 10 bases agree with TRBD1. This CDR3 has 14 amino acids. Trimming at V came to 6 bases and at J to 7 bases, leaving 5 bases not matched to a gene. The germline V gene has CDR1 LNHDA and CDR2 SQIVND (reference sequence). The CDR3 DNA sequence: TGTGCCAGTAGAGAGACAGGGGGCGGTGAAAAACTGTTTTTT. Translation gives CASRETGGGEKLFF.

Comment on this clone: The same CDR3 can be traced to other DNA sequences in this sample. V usage is TRBV7-9 and J usage is TRBJ1-1; 7 bases line up with TRBD1. The V and J ends lost 4 bases and 3 bases, in that order; junction bases with no gene match: 2. Germline assignment: CDR1 SEHNR and CDR2 FQNEAQ (reference sequence). This CDR3 contains 13 residues. The CDR3 spells CASSSGQHTEAFF. In DNA form, the CDR3 reads TGTGCCAGCAGCTCGGGACAGCACACTGAAGCTTTCTTT.

CDR3 DNA sequence: TGTGCCAGCAGCCCCCGACAGGGAGCCGAGGGGGATACGCAGTATTTT. This encodes CASSPRQGAEGDTQYF. The rearrangement uses TRBV9 and TRBJ2-3; TRBD1 aligns across 7 bases. V lost 4 bases and J lost 6; bases outside the gene matches: 14. The germline V gene has CDR1 SGDLS and CDR2 YYNGEE. This CDR3 spans 16 amino acids.

In its sample, this clone was seen a few times. The chain links TRBV18 to TRBJ1-6; TRBD1 matches 11 bases. Unmatched junction bases numbered 16, after V lost 6 bases and J lost 6 bases. CDR1 is KGHSH, CDR2 LQKENI, per germline. This CDR3 contains 19 residues. This chain's CDR3 is CASSPSEPGQGDFNSPLHF. The CDR3 DNA sequence: TGTGCCAGCTCCCCTTCTGAACCGGGACAGGGGGACTTTAATTCACCCCTCCACTTT.

This clone was counted a few times. This chain links TRBV5-1 with TRBJ2-1; weak D call: TRBD2 (6 bases). Trimming removed 1 base at V and 3 bases at J, with 11 bases between. Germline V lookup: CDR1 SGHRS, CDR2 YFSETQ. The CDR3 totals 15 residues. The CDR3: CASSLWDGSYNEQFF. Here the CDR3 DNA reads TGCGCCAGCAGCTTGTGGGACGGGAGCTACAATGAGCAGTTCTTC.

The chain uses TRBV6-2 or TRBV6-3 and TRBJ2-3, with a tentative D call TRBD2 (6 bases). Trimming took off 4 bases at V and 4 bases at J, with 18 bases between the two ends. The V gene's germline CDR1 is MNHEY and CDR2 SVGEGT. This CDR3 has 16 amino acids. The CDR3 nucleotides read TGTGCCAGCAGTTGGGGGACTTCACCGGGGCCAGATACGCAGTATTTT. The encoded protein is CASSWGTSPGPDTQYF.

On this clone itself: One end of the junction is discordant with germline, which a read error may explain. For the CDR3, the DNA is TGTGCTAGCAGCGAAACTAGCGGGGCGGGGACCCAGTACTTC. It specifies CASSETSGAGTQYF. V usage is TRBV7-7 and J usage is TRBJ2-5; 10 bases align to TRBD2. CDR1 and CDR2 (germline): SSHAT, FNYEAQ (reference sequence). This CDR3 spans 14 amino acids. The entire variable domain, with the rest obtained from reference TRBV7-7 and TRBJ2-5, is as follows: GAGVSQSPRYKVTKRGQDVTLRCDPISSHATLYWYQQALGQGPEFLTYFNYEAQPDKSGLPSDRFSAERPEGSISTLTIQRTEQRDSAMYRCASSETSGAGTQYFGPGTRLLVL.

The rearrangement uses TRBV28 and TRBJ1-1; the match to TRBD1 covers 8 bases. With 6 bases clipped from V and 2 bases from J, the junction kept 8 bases outside the gene matches. The germline V gene has CDR1 MDHEN and CDR2 SYDVKM. The length of the CDR3 is 15 residues. Written as DNA, the CDR3 is TGTGCCAGCAGATCCCCAGGGGGCGAAAACACTGAAGCTTTCTTT. Translated, it gives CASRSPGGENTEAFF.

This rearrangement joins TRBV18 to TRBJ2-2; unclear D gene. The CDR3 runs 14 residues. Germline lookup yields CDR1 KGHSH and CDR2 LQKENI. V was clipped by 5 bases and J by 3 bases, with 10 bases between them. The CDR3 DNA sequence: TGTGCCAGCTCAGGTCTATCGGACACCGGGGAGCTGTTTTTT. Translation gives CASSGLSDTGELFF.

This chain links TRBV6-5 with TRBJ1-2; D remains unclear. The CDR3 has 13 residues. V dropped 7 bases and J dropped 4 bases, with 13 bases sitting between them. Germline V gene data show CDR1 as MNHEY and CDR2 as SVGAGI. The CDR3 coding sequence is TGTGCCAGCACTCTGACTTTGGGCTATGGCTACACCTTC. It codes for CASTLTLGYGYTF.

This clone was found a few times. CDR3 nucleotide sequence: TGTGCCAGCTCACTCCCGGCGGTGGACACCGGGGAGCTGTTTTTT. It is translated as CASSLPAVDTGELFF. This chain joins TRBV18 and TRBJ2-2; D gene uncertain. The germline V and J ends were trimmed by 4 bases and 3 bases, with 12 bases remaining between them. CDR3 length equals 15 residues. Germline V gives CDR1 KGHSH, CDR2 LQKENI.

V usage is TRBV19 and J usage is TRBJ2-5; perhaps TRBD1 as D (5 bases). Looked up from germline, CDR1 is LNHDA and CDR2 is SQIVND (reference sequence). The CDR3 spans 14 residues. V was clipped by 5 bases and J by 0 bases, with 10 bases between them. CDR3 amino acids: CASSGAQYQETQYF. Here the CDR3 DNA reads TGTGCCAGTAGTGGGGCTCAGTACCAAGAGACCCAGTACTTC.

V gene TRBV19 combines with J gene TRBJ1-3, with D tentatively TRBD1 (6 bases). Trimming left V 3 bases short and J 3 bases short, with 9 bases between. The CDR3 sequence is 14 residues long. The germline V gene has CDR1 LNHDA and CDR2 SQIVND (reference sequence). DNA of the CDR3: TGTGCCAGTAGTATCTACAGGGATGGAAACACCATATATTTT. Its protein product is CASSIYRDGNTIYF.

The V gene is TRBV6-5, the J gene TRBJ2-3; 8 nucleotides line up with TRBD1. V dropped 2 bases and J dropped 1; count of bases not matched to a gene: 5. The CDR3 is 16 residues long. Germline V lookup: CDR1 MNHEY, CDR2 SVGAGI. The CDR3: CASSYGAGGGTDTQYF. The CDR3 DNA sequence: TGTGCCAGCAGTTACGGGGCAGGGGGCGGCACAGATACGCAGTATTTT.

This clone appeared a single time. Within the sample, other DNA sequences also encode this same CDR3. The chain links TRBV3-1 (or the pseudogene TRBV3-2) to TRBJ2-7; D uncertain. Germline-derived CDR1 and CDR2 are LGHDT and YNNKEL (reference sequence). Trimming removed 1 base from V and 4 bases from J, with 5 bases in between. The CDR3 is 12 amino acids. CDR3 in amino acids: CASSQARYEQYF. In nucleotides, the CDR3 is TGTGCCAGCAGCCAAGCTCGGTACGAGCAGTACTTC.

V gene TRBV9 combines with J gene TRBJ2-7; TRBD2 aligns across 9 bases. CDR1 SGDLS and CDR2 YYNGEE come from the germline V gene. Trimming removed 0 bases from V and 6 bases from J; junction bases left unmatched: 4. This CDR3 region has 14 residues. The CDR3 DNA sequence: TGTGCCAGCAGCGTAGCGGGACTAGCTGGCGAGCAGTACTTC. It specifies CASSVAGLAGEQYF.

This chain's CDR3 is CASSFKTAGNTIYF. CDR3 nucleotides: TGTGCCAGCAGTTTTAAGACTGCTGGAAACACCATATATTTT. The J gene is TRBJ1-3, the V gene TRBV28; no clear D. This CDR3 spans 14 amino acids. Looked up from germline, CDR1 is MDHEN and CDR2 is SYDVKM. The V and J ends lost 3 bases and 2 bases respectively, with 8 bases between them.

The genes are TRBV19 and TRBJ2-3, with 7 nucleotides matching TRBD2. This CDR3 spans 13 amino acids. CDR1 and CDR2 (germline): LNHDA, SQIVND (reference sequence). V shed 10 bases, J shed 3 bases, and the junction held 7 bases outside the gene matches. CDR3 bases: TGTGCCACCAGGGAGGGCGCGACAGATACGCAGTATTTT. This gives the protein CATREGATDTQYF.

This clone was seen once. The J gene is TRBJ1-1, the V gene TRBV30, with 7 bases that match TRBD1. The CDR3 contains 10 residues. Per the germline V gene, CDR1 is GTSNPN and CDR2 is SVGIG (reference sequence). Trimming at V came to 3 bases and at J to 8 bases, leaving 0 bases not matched to a gene. The DNA for the CDR3 is TGTGCCTGGAGGGGACAGGAAGCTTTCTTT. Protein sequence: CAWRGQEAFF.